This TCR beta chain was documented in a study of blood T cell repertoires in COVID-19. Study-level information: PBMCs, B-cell-depleted T cells, or T cells provided the cDNA or gDNA that made up the material.

The assay was immunoSEQ multiplex PCR, and TCRdb's table has in-frame clones only and misses some. This table has a few hundred thousand clones, about nine tenths appearing once. The CDR3 sequence is 15 residues long. Germline lookup yields CDR1 LGHDT and CDR2 YNNKEL (reference sequence). The germline V and J ends were trimmed by 5 bases and 4 bases, with 17 bases remaining between them. The cohort comprised adults aged 18 to 89 years residing in about 25 US areas. Sequenced material: PBMCs or T cells enriched from blood (not recorded which). The gene calls are TRBV3-1 (or the pseudogene TRBV3-2) and TRBJ1-1; D gene uncertain. This receptor was taken from a man between 40 and 49 years old who had recovered from COVID-19. CDR3 loop: CASSAMASPGTEAFF. The CDR3 DNA reads TGTGCCAGCAGCGCCATGGCCTCCCCGGGCACTGAAGCTTTCTTT.